The source of this T cell receptor beta chain is a study of blood T cell repertoires in COVID-19. Study background: PBMCs, B-cell-depleted T cells, or T cells provided the cDNA or gDNA that made up the material.

Original data processing: Amplification from reference gene primers served as the basis for estimated nucleated cell counts. The protocol was immunoSEQ multiplex PCR, while the TCRdb copy is restricted to in-frame clones and leaves out a portion. V and J calls and clone size are as listed in that table; D and trimming were resolved from the DNA. The data hold roughly 250,000 clones, with about nine tenths observed a single time. To note about this clone: One junction end does not reproduce the germline sequence, and a read error may be involved.

CDR1 and CDR2 (germline): SGDLS, YYNGEE. The CDR3 covers 10 residues. The receptor was isolated from a middle-aged man who had recovered from COVID-19. The sample was peripheral blood. This rearrangement joins TRBV9 to TRBJ1-2; 7 nucleotides align to TRBD1. CDR3 protein: CASSGDSLSF. The CDR3 DNA reads TGTGCCAGCAGCGGGGACAGCCTGTCTTTC.